Listed below are T cell receptor beta chains from one sample, sequenced in a study of blood T cell repertoires in COVID-19. Sequencing was performed with immunoSEQ multiplex PCR; in TCRdb, only in-frame clones are kept and a portion is missing. The sample has 150,000 to 200,000 clones, roughly four fifths seen once. Sequencing was done on a sample of peripheral blood. The receptors were sampled from a human donor with acute or convalescent COVID-19. The donor label of this sample is uncertain. Both conserved end residues are part of each CDR3. A D gene is named only where the DNA matches it firmly. Clone size is stated in some rows and not others, as once, few, many or a class when expanded.

>TRBJ2-1|-|TRBD1|TRBV4-2
CASSQVGFQDRSYYNEQFF
TGTGCCAGCAGCCAAGTAGGATTCCAGGACAGGAGCTACTACAATGAGCAGTTCTTC
>TRBJ1-2|-|TRBD1|TRBV11-2
CASERDRNNYGYTF
TGTGCCAGCGAACGGGACAGGAATAACTATGGCTACACCTTC
>TRBJ1-3|-|-|TRBV29-1
CSGRQEGSGNTIYF
TGCAGCGGGAGACAGGAAGGCTCTGGAAACACCATATATTTT
>TRBJ2-2|-|TRBD1|TRBV5-5
CASSLAWDRNSGELFF
TGTGCCAGCAGCTTGGCCTGGGACAGAAATTCCGGGGAGCTGTTTTTT
>TRBJ2-3|-|-|TRBV25-1
CASSDHSRTDTQYF
TGTGCCAGCAGTGACCATAGCCGCACAGATACGCAGTATTTT
>TRBJ1-6|-|TRBD1|TRBV15
CATSPDRYNSPLHF
TGTGCCACCAGTCCGGACAGGTATAATTCACCCCTCCACTTT
>TRBJ2-7|-|-|TRBV3-1/TRBV3-2
CASSQEPSAGEQYF
TGTGCCAGCAGCCAAGAGCCTAGCGCGGGCGAGCAGTACTTC
>TRBJ2-3|-|-|TRBV9
CASSVAAGDSTDTQYF
TGTGCCAGCAGCGTAGCAGCAGGGGACAGCACAGATACGCAGTATTTT
>TRBJ2-5|-|TRBD2|TRBV5-6
CASSPLAGGVTETQYF
TGTGCCAGCAGCCCCCTTGCGGGAGGGGTGACGGAGACCCAGTACTTC
>TRBJ2-7|-|TRBD1|TRBV5-1
CARLGQGLREQYF
TGCGCCAGGCTGGGACAGGGGTTGCGCGAGCAGTACTTC
>TRBJ2-1|-|TRBD1|TRBV5-8
CASSLDRGQDEQFF
TGTGCCAGCAGCTTGGACAGGGGGCAGGATGAGCAGTTCTTC
>TRBJ1-1|few|-|TRBV27
CASSLGRVGTEAFF
TGTGCCAGCAGTTTAGGCAGGGTGGGCACTGAAGCTTTCTTT
>TRBJ1-3|few|-|TRBV18
CASSLTDSGNTIYF
TGTGCCAGCTCACTGACAGACTCTGGAAACACCATATATTTT
>TRBJ2-2|-|-|TRBV9
CASSVGLPGTNTGELFF
TGTGCCAGCAGCGTAGGTCTTCCGGGGACGAACACCGGGGAGCTGTTTTTT
>TRBJ1-5|-|-|TRBV27
CASSFGEYQPQHF
TGTGCCAGCAGTTTCGGAGAGTATCAGCCCCAGCATTTT
>TRBJ2-3|-|-|TRBV30
CAWSTPVADTQYF
TGTGCCTGGAGTACTCCCGTCGCAGATACGCAGTATTTT
>TRBJ1-1|-|-|TRBV29-1
CSSRSERNTEAFF
TGCAGCTCACGGAGTGAGAGGAACACTGAAGCTTTCTTT
>TRBJ1-2|-|-|TRBV5-1
CASSLGDRQYYGYTF
TGCGCCAGCAGCTTGGGTGACAGGCAATACTATGGCTACACCTTC
>TRBJ1-1|-|TRBD1|TRBV28
CASSLITGTGGDDTEAFF
TGTGCCAGCAGCCTCATAACGGGGACAGGGGGCGATGACACTGAAGCTTTCTTT
>TRBJ1-3|-|-|TRBV19
CASSIRQGYGNTIYF
TGTGCCAGTAGTATCAGGCAGGGCTACGGAAACACCATATATTTT
>TRBJ2-1|-|TRBD2|TRBV5-1
CASSLGTSGNEQFF
TGCGCCAGCAGCTTAGGGACTAGCGGGAATGAGCAGTTCTTC
>TRBJ1-1|-|-|TRBV7-9
CAIRGRGPPEAFF
TGTGCCATCCGGGGGAGGGGCCCCCCTGAAGCTTTCTTT
>TRBJ1-6|once|-|TRBV5-6
CASSFNGGFSSYNSPLHF
TGTGCCAGCAGCTTTAACGGCGGGTTTAGCTCCTATAATTCACCCCTCCACTTT
>TRBJ1-2|-|-|TRBV5-4
CASSPEPGKGGYTF
TGTGCCAGCAGTCCCGAACCCGGGAAGGGAGGCTACACCTTC
>TRBJ1-1|-|-|TRBV12-3/TRBV12-4
CASSPAGGAEAFF
TGTGCCAGCAGTCCAGCCGGGGGGGCCGAAGCTTTCTTT
>TRBJ2-3|-|TRBD1|TRBV11-3
CASSLRGGRADTQYF
TGTGCCAGCAGCTTAAGAGGGGGCCGAGCAGATACGCAGTATTTT
>TRBJ2-2|-|-|TRBV19
CASSIGGGATTGELFF
TGTGCCAGTAGTATAGGTGGGGGGGCGACGACCGGGGAGCTGTTTTTT
>TRBJ2-7|-|-|TRBV18
CASSEQDSSSYEQYF
TGTGCCAGCTCGGAACAGGATTCTAGCTCCTACGAGCAGTACTTC
>TRBJ1-2|-|TRBD1|TRBV5-1
CASSPGQGNYGYTF
TGCGCCAGCAGCCCCGGACAGGGGAACTATGGCTACACCTTC
>TRBJ1-1|-|-|TRBV7-9
CASSLDGQTRLNTEAFF
TGTGCCAGCAGCTTAGACGGACAGACCAGACTGAACACTGAAGCTTTCTTT
>TRBJ1-1|-|-|TRBV27
CASSLQGNTEAFF
TGTGCCAGCAGTCTACAGGGGAACACTGAAGCTTTCTTT
>TRBJ2-7|-|-|TRBV6-1
CASSEALEGATVYEQYF
TGTGCCAGCAGTGAAGCGCTGGAGGGGGCAACGGTCTACGAGCAGTACTTC
>TRBJ1-1|-|-|TRBV5-1
CASSLAGIGRGGTEAFF
TGCGCCAGCAGCTTGGCCGGGATTGGGAGGGGAGGCACTGAAGCTTTCTTT
>TRBJ2-3|once|TRBD2|TRBV14
CASSVRAGTSGGTQYF
TGTGCCAGCAGCGTTAGAGCGGGGACCAGCGGGGGTACGCAGTATTTT
>TRBJ2-3|-|TRBD1|TRBV24-1
CATSDLRTGKGTDTQYF
TGTGCCACCAGTGATTTGCGGACAGGGAAGGGAACAGATACGCAGTATTTT
>TRBJ2-3|-|TRBD2|TRBV7-2
CASSSPRGVSGSIMTQYF
TGTGCCAGCAGCTCCCCCAGGGGTGTTAGCGGGAGTATAATGACGCAGTATTTT
>TRBJ2-5|-|-|TRBV6-6
CASSVGDSETQYF
TGTGCCAGCAGTGTAGGGGACTCCGAGACCCAGTACTTC
>TRBJ1-1|-|-|TRBV27
CASSLSTRISEAFF
TGTGCCAGCAGTTTATCGACAAGAATCTCTGAAGCTTTCTTT
>TRBJ2-1|-|-|TRBV7-9
CASSLRTAYNEQFF
TGTGCCAGCAGCCTAAGGACAGCATACAATGAGCAGTTCTTC
>TRBJ2-1|-|TRBD1|TRBV2
CASRTGYYNEQFF
TGTGCCAGCAGGACAGGGTACTACAATGAGCAGTTCTTC
>TRBJ1-5|-|-|TRBV28
CASGVGDSNQPQHF
TGTGCCAGCGGAGTAGGGGATAGCAATCAGCCCCAGCATTTT
>TRBJ2-3|-|-|TRBV7-9
CAVQQGWADTQYF
TGTGCCGTTCAGCAGGGATGGGCAGATACGCAGTATTTT
>TRBJ2-1|-|-|TRBV27
CASRSYLSSYNEQFF
TGTGCCAGCAGGAGCTACCTGAGCTCCTACAATGAGCAGTTCTTC
>TRBJ2-7|-|TRBD2|TRBV6-1
CASSDTPREGRYEQYF
TGTGCCAGCAGTGATACCCCGCGGGAGGGCCGTTACGAGCAGTACTTC
>TRBJ2-7|-|-|TRBV7-9
CASSLHPSSYEQYF
TGTGCCAGCAGCTTACATCCTAGCAGCTACGAGCAGTACTTC
>TRBJ1-1|-|-|TRBV5-1
CASSLEEGWPAFF
TGCGCCAGCAGCTTGGAGGAGGGATGGCCGGCTTTCTTT
>TRBJ2-7|-|-|TRBV2
CASGREGLEQYF
TGTGCCAGCGGCCGGGAAGGGCTCGAGCAGTACTTC
>TRBJ2-5|-|-|TRBV19
CASSMDRRQETQYF
TGTGCCAGTAGTATGGACAGAAGGCAGGAGACCCAGTACTTC
>TRBJ2-2|-|-|TRBV7-3
CASSLQGGNTGELFF
TGTGCCAGCAGCTTACAAGGGGGGAACACCGGGGAGCTGTTTTTT
>TRBJ1-2|-|-|TRBV2
CASTPRVGTNYGYTF
TGTGCCAGCACTCCTCGGGTAGGAACGAACTATGGCTACACCTTC
>TRBJ2-7|-|-|TRBV5-1
CASSQDGLSSYEQYF
TGCGCCAGCAGCCAAGACGGACTATCCTCCTACGAGCAGTACTTC
>TRBJ2-1|-|TRBD1|TRBV28
CASSHKPGQGRFF
TGTGCCAGCAGTCACAAACCGGGACAGGGAAGGTTCTTC
>TRBJ1-5|few|-|TRBV7-2
CASSLRSRHSNQPQHF
TGTGCCAGCAGCTTAAGATCCAGACATAGCAATCAGCCCCAGCATTTT
>TRBJ1-6|-|-|TRBV30
CAWRAPDRRYNSPLHF
TGTGCCTGGAGGGCCCCGGACAGAAGATATAATTCACCCCTCCACTTT
>TRBJ2-1|-|TRBD1|TRBV18
CASSGTVKNEQFF
TGTGCCAGCTCCGGGACAGTGAAAAATGAGCAGTTCTTC